This T cell receptor (beta chain) was sequenced during a study of blood T cell repertoires in COVID-19. Study-wide background: Italy, Spain and the United States were the sources of the convalescent and acute COVID-19 samples. Sample material is recorded as cDNA or gDNA derived from T cells, B-cell-depleted T cells, or PBMCs.

Authors' analysis steps: Using reference gene primer amplification, nucleated cell counts were estimated. Method: immunoSEQ multiplex PCR; TCRdb's copy keeps in-frame clones and lacks some. The V and J calls and clone size come from that table; D and trimming were worked out from the DNA. The sample lists approximately 140,000 clones, about 83% seen once, with approximately 8.9% in the top ten. Seattle's enrolled individuals joined amid active infection and were then monitored longitudinally. The CDR3 has 17 amino acids. V shed 3 bases and J shed 1 base, with 17 bases lying between them. Germline V gives CDR1 KGHSH, CDR2 LQKENI.

The rearrangement links TRBV18 to TRBJ2-3; possible D gene TRBD2, 5 bases. The origin of this receptor is a man aged 25 to 40 with COVID-19, enrolled during active disease. The sequencing sample was made of peripheral blood. CDR3 region: CASSPLARGSRTDTQYF. In nucleotides, the CDR3 is TGTGCCAGCTCACCCCTCGCTCGAGGGTCCCGCACAGATACGCAGTATTTT.